Listed below are T cell receptor beta chains from one sample, sequenced in a study of T cell changes during pregnancy in multiple sclerosis. The method was immunoSEQ multiplex PCR; TCRdb's version includes in-frame clones alone and lacks a portion of them. The sample holds nearly 110,000 clones, roughly 92% seen once. The sequences come from peripheral blood, collected after pregnancy. These receptor sequences come from a female donor with multiple sclerosis, enrolled in a pregnancy study. Each CDR3 is given with its conserved first and last residue. D genes are given only for firm matches. Part of the rows lack a size; the others show once, few, many or a class for expanded clones.

clone size: .; D gene: .; J gene: TRBJ1-2; CDR3 length: 13; V gene: TRBV7-9; CDR3 DNA: TGTGCCAGCAGCTCGTGGCCTAACTATGGCTACACCTTC; CDR3 protein: CASSSWPNYGYTF
clone size: .; D gene: .; J gene: TRBJ1-4; CDR3 length: 15; V gene: TRBV6-5; CDR3 DNA: TGTGCCAGCAGTTCCTCACGGTCGGCTAATGAAAAACTGTTTTTT; CDR3 protein: CASSSSRSANEKLFF
clone size: .; D gene: TRBD2; J gene: TRBJ2-7; CDR3 length: 14; V gene: TRBV6-5; CDR3 DNA: TGTGCCAGCAGTTATACTAGCGGGAGCTACGAGCAGTACTTC; CDR3 protein: CASSYTSGSYEQYF
clone size: .; D gene: TRBD1; J gene: TRBJ2-2; CDR3 length: 14; V gene: TRBV19; CDR3 DNA: TGTGCCAGTAGTGTACAACAGGGGACCGGGGAGCTGTTTTTT; CDR3 protein: CASSVQQGTGELFF
clone size: .; D gene: .; J gene: TRBJ2-1; CDR3 length: 11; V gene: TRBV6-5; CDR3 DNA: TGTGCCAGCAGTTACTTGGCAGAGCAGTTCTTC; CDR3 protein: CASSYLAEQFF
clone size: once; D gene: TRBD1; J gene: TRBJ2-7; CDR3 length: 15; V gene: TRBV6-5; CDR3 DNA: TGTGCCAGCAGTACCGGGACAGGGGAAACCTACGAGCAGTACTTC; CDR3 protein: CASSTGTGETYEQYF
clone size: .; D gene: TRBD1; J gene: TRBJ2-6; CDR3 length: 16; V gene: TRBV19; CDR3 DNA: TGTGCCAGTAGTAGGGGACAGGCCTCTGGGGCCAACGTCCTGACTTTC; CDR3 protein: CASSRGQASGANVLTF
clone size: .; D gene: TRBD2; J gene: TRBJ2-5; CDR3 length: 17; V gene: TRBV4-1; CDR3 DNA: TGCGCCAGCAGCCAAGGCCCCACTAGCGGACAACAAGAGACCCAGTACTTC; CDR3 protein: CASSQGPTSGQQETQYF
clone size: .; D gene: .; J gene: TRBJ2-1; CDR3 length: 12; V gene: TRBV29-1; CDR3 DNA: TGCAGCGTTGGGATGTCGGGCAATGAGCAGTTCTTC; CDR3 protein: CSVGMSGNEQFF
clone size: .; D gene: .; J gene: TRBJ2-7; CDR3 length: 13; V gene: TRBV7-9; CDR3 DNA: TGTGCCAGCAGCTTAGGACAGGGAGGCGAGCAGTACTTC; CDR3 protein: CASSLGQGGEQYF
clone size: .; D gene: TRBD2; J gene: TRBJ2-7; CDR3 length: 12; V gene: TRBV6-1; CDR3 DNA: TGTGCCAGCAGTGCATTAACTAGCGAACAGTACTTC; CDR3 protein: CASSALTSEQYF
clone size: .; D gene: TRBD1; J gene: TRBJ2-7; CDR3 length: 14; V gene: TRBV6-1; CDR3 DNA: TGTGCCAGCAGCCTCACAGGGGACTCCTACGAGCAGTACTTC; CDR3 protein: CASSLTGDSYEQYF
clone size: .; D gene: TRBD2; J gene: TRBJ2-5; CDR3 length: 14; V gene: TRBV7-3; CDR3 DNA: TGTGCCAGCAGCTTAGGGGGGGGAAGCGGGACCCAGTACTTC; CDR3 protein: CASSLGGGSGTQYF
clone size: .; D gene: TRBD1; J gene: TRBJ1-4; CDR3 length: 14; V gene: TRBV28; CDR3 DNA: TGTGCCATCGGAGGGGGCGAAGGGAATGAAAAACTGTTTTTT; CDR3 protein: CAIGGGEGNEKLFF
clone size: .; D gene: TRBD1; J gene: TRBJ1-2; CDR3 length: 15; V gene: TRBV19; CDR3 DNA: TGTGCCAGTAGTCCTGGAACAGGGGGCCCTTATGGCTACACCTTC; CDR3 protein: CASSPGTGGPYGYTF
clone size: .; D gene: TRBD1; J gene: TRBJ2-7; CDR3 length: 17; V gene: TRBV18; CDR3 DNA: TGTGCCAGCTCACCGCTTCCCGGGACAGGGGTCCCCCACGAGCAGTACTTC; CDR3 protein: CASSPLPGTGVPHEQYF
clone size: once; D gene: TRBD1; J gene: TRBJ1-2; CDR3 length: 13; V gene: TRBV7-2; CDR3 DNA: TGTGCCAGCAGCTTCCGACAGGGCCTTTGGGCTACCTTC; CDR3 protein: CASSFRQGLWATF
clone size: .; D gene: TRBD2; J gene: TRBJ2-2; CDR3 length: 17; V gene: TRBV28; CDR3 DNA: TGTGCCAGCAGTATATCTAGCGGGAGAGGGAACACCGGGGAGCTGTTTTTT; CDR3 protein: CASSISSGRGNTGELFF
clone size: once; D gene: TRBD1; J gene: TRBJ1-1; CDR3 length: 15; V gene: TRBV2; CDR3 DNA: TGTGCCAGCACCACCTTGGAGACAGGGCAGAGGGAAGCTTTCTTT; CDR3 protein: CASTTLETGQREAFF
clone size: once; D gene: TRBD1; J gene: TRBJ2-3; CDR3 length: 15; V gene: TRBV5-1; CDR3 DNA: TGCGCCAGCAGCCCCCGGGACAGGCGCACAGATACGCAGTATTTT; CDR3 protein: CASSPRDRRTDTQYF
clone size: .; D gene: TRBD2; J gene: TRBJ2-1; CDR3 length: 17; V gene: TRBV4-1; CDR3 DNA: TGCGCCAGCAGCCAAGTGGCCGCTAGCGGGGGGGCTGGGGAGCAGTTCTTC; CDR3 protein: CASSQVAASGGAGEQFF
clone size: .; D gene: .; J gene: TRBJ1-1; CDR3 length: 15; V gene: TRBV18; CDR3 DNA: TGTGCCAGCTCACCTATTGTAGGGGAGGGCACTGAAGCTTTCTTT; CDR3 protein: CASSPIVGEGTEAFF
clone size: .; D gene: .; J gene: TRBJ2-7; CDR3 length: 13; V gene: TRBV2; CDR3 DNA: TGTGCCAGCAGTGAAGACAGAACCTACGAGCAGTACTTC; CDR3 protein: CASSEDRTYEQYF
clone size: .; D gene: .; J gene: TRBJ2-1; CDR3 length: 17; V gene: TRBV19; CDR3 DNA: TGTGCCAGTAGTATACGCGCCCGAGGCAGGGGAGACAATGAGCAGTTCTTC; CDR3 protein: CASSIRARGRGDNEQFF
clone size: .; D gene: TRBD1; J gene: TRBJ1-1; CDR3 length: 14; V gene: TRBV7-6; CDR3 DNA: TGTGCCAGCAGCCCCAGACAGGGGAGGGCTGAAGCTTTCTTT; CDR3 protein: CASSPRQGRAEAFF
clone size: once; D gene: .; J gene: TRBJ1-2; CDR3 length: 12; V gene: TRBV30; CDR3 DNA: TGTGCCTGGCTGGGGAGCAACTATGGCTACACCTTC; CDR3 protein: CAWLGSNYGYTF
clone size: .; D gene: TRBD2; J gene: TRBJ2-1; CDR3 length: 15; V gene: TRBV5-1; CDR3 DNA: TGCGCCAGCAGCTTGGTCCTAGCGGGAGGGGGTGAGCAGTTCTTC; CDR3 protein: CASSLVLAGGGEQFF
clone size: .; D gene: .; J gene: TRBJ1-1; CDR3 length: 14; V gene: TRBV10-3; CDR3 DNA: TGTGCCATCAGTGAGCCTTTTCCCTACACTGAAGCTTTCTTT; CDR3 protein: CAISEPFPYTEAFF
clone size: .; D gene: TRBD2; J gene: TRBJ2-3; CDR3 length: 17; V gene: TRBV28; CDR3 DNA: TGTGCCAGCAGCCAACTAGCGGGAGGGATCCTTGCAGATACGCAGTATTTT; CDR3 protein: CASSQLAGGILADTQYF
clone size: .; D gene: TRBD1; J gene: TRBJ1-1; CDR3 length: 14; V gene: TRBV5-1; CDR3 DNA: TGCGCCAGCAGCTTACCGGGACAGGGAACTGAAGCTTTCTTT; CDR3 protein: CASSLPGQGTEAFF
clone size: once; D gene: TRBD1; J gene: TRBJ1-2; CDR3 length: 12; V gene: TRBV7-9; CDR3 DNA: TGTGCCAGCAGCTTTAACAGGGGTGGCTACACCTTC; CDR3 protein: CASSFNRGGYTF
clone size: .; D gene: TRBD1; J gene: TRBJ2-2; CDR3 length: 16; V gene: TRBV4-1; CDR3 DNA: TGCGCCAGCAGGCAGCGGACAGGGGCGAACACCGGGGAGCTGTTTTTT; CDR3 protein: CASRQRTGANTGELFF
clone size: .; D gene: TRBD1; J gene: TRBJ1-3; CDR3 length: 17; V gene: TRBV5-1; CDR3 DNA: TGCGCCAGCAGCCTAAGACAGGGGACCATCTCTGGAAACACCATATATTTT; CDR3 protein: CASSLRQGTISGNTIYF
clone size: .; D gene: TRBD1; J gene: TRBJ1-2; CDR3 length: 16; V gene: TRBV9; CDR3 DNA: TGTGCCAGCGGGGGGGACAGGGACCTAACTGACTATGGCTACACCTTC; CDR3 protein: CASGGDRDLTDYGYTF
clone size: .; D gene: .; J gene: TRBJ1-5; CDR3 length: 16; V gene: TRBV6-1; CDR3 DNA: TGTGCCAGCAGTGAAGCGCTAAACAGGGGCAATCAGCCCCAGCATTTT; CDR3 protein: CASSEALNRGNQPQHF
clone size: .; D gene: TRBD1; J gene: TRBJ1-2; CDR3 length: 14; V gene: TRBV19; CDR3 DNA: TGTGCCAGTAGTAGGGACAGCGTTAACTATGGCTACACCTTC; CDR3 protein: CASSRDSVNYGYTF
clone size: .; D gene: TRBD2; J gene: TRBJ2-5; CDR3 length: 15; V gene: TRBV5-4; CDR3 DNA: TGTGCCAGCAGCTCCACGCCGGGGGGGCGAGAGACCCAGTACTTC; CDR3 protein: CASSSTPGGRETQYF
clone size: once; D gene: TRBD2; J gene: TRBJ2-2; CDR3 length: 17; V gene: TRBV15; CDR3 DNA: TGTGCCACCAGCAGAGTTTCGGGGGGTTCCAACACCGGGGAGCTGTTTTTT; CDR3 protein: CATSRVSGGSNTGELFF
clone size: .; D gene: .; J gene: TRBJ1-5; CDR3 length: 14; V gene: TRBV7-2; CDR3 DNA: TGTGCCAGCAGCTTTACAGGGAGCCACCAGCCCCAGCATTTT; CDR3 protein: CASSFTGSHQPQHF
clone size: .; D gene: .; J gene: TRBJ2-1; CDR3 length: 15; V gene: TRBV7-6; CDR3 DNA: TGTGCCAGCAGCTTGAGGGCGAGCTCCTACAATGAGCAGTTCTTC; CDR3 protein: CASSLRASSYNEQFF
clone size: .; D gene: .; J gene: TRBJ1-4; CDR3 length: 16; V gene: TRBV9; CDR3 DNA: TGTGCCAGCAGCGTAGGAATGGGCGCGGGAGTTGAAAAACTGTTTTTT; CDR3 protein: CASSVGMGAGVEKLFF
clone size: .; D gene: .; J gene: TRBJ1-1; CDR3 length: 17; V gene: TRBV9; CDR3 DNA: TGTGCCAGCAGCGTAGTAGGGGGGGGCCACCTGAACACTGAAGCTTTCTTT; CDR3 protein: CASSVVGGGHLNTEAFF
clone size: .; D gene: TRBD1; J gene: TRBJ1-1; CDR3 length: 16; V gene: TRBV7-2; CDR3 DNA: TGTGCCAGCAGCTTAGCGGTAGGACAGGGACTCACTGAAGCTTTCTTT; CDR3 protein: CASSLAVGQGLTEAFF
clone size: .; D gene: TRBD2; J gene: TRBJ2-5; CDR3 length: 17; V gene: TRBV4-1; CDR3 DNA: TGCGCCAGCAGCCAAGTAAGCGGGAGAGTGGCCAGAGAGACCCAGTACTTC; CDR3 protein: CASSQVSGRVARETQYF
clone size: .; D gene: .; J gene: TRBJ2-7; CDR3 length: 14; V gene: TRBV14; CDR3 DNA: TGTGCCAGCAGCCAACTCAGGGGCACCTACGAGCAGTACTTC; CDR3 protein: CASSQLRGTYEQYF
clone size: .; D gene: .; J gene: TRBJ1-1; CDR3 length: 14; V gene: TRBV18; CDR3 DNA: TGTGCCAGCTCACCGATGCTAGTGAACACTGAAGCTTTCTTT; CDR3 protein: CASSPMLVNTEAFF
clone size: .; D gene: TRBD1; J gene: TRBJ1-5; CDR3 length: 13; V gene: TRBV5-1; CDR3 DNA: TGCGCCAGCGGACAGGGTGGCAATCAGCCCCAGCATTTT; CDR3 protein: CASGQGGNQPQHF
clone size: few; D gene: TRBD1; J gene: TRBJ1-5; CDR3 length: 14; V gene: TRBV27; CDR3 DNA: TGTGCCAGCAGTTCCAGACAGGGCGGACAGCCCCAGCATTTT; CDR3 protein: CASSSRQGGQPQHF
clone size: .; D gene: TRBD1; J gene: TRBJ1-2; CDR3 length: 15; V gene: TRBV5-4; CDR3 DNA: TGTGCCAGCAGGCCCGGACAGGGGGCTCCCCGGGGCTACACCTTC; CDR3 protein: CASRPGQGAPRGYTF
clone size: .; D gene: .; J gene: TRBJ2-5; CDR3 length: 15; V gene: TRBV9; CDR3 DNA: TGTGCCAGCAGCGTGAGGCAGGGTGGGGTGGAGACCCAGTACTTC; CDR3 protein: CASSVRQGGVETQYF
clone size: few; D gene: TRBD1; J gene: TRBJ1-1; CDR3 length: 13; V gene: TRBV9; CDR3 DNA: TGTGCCAGCAGCGTACAGGGGGGCCTTGAAGCTTTCTTT; CDR3 protein: CASSVQGGLEAFF
clone size: .; D gene: TRBD1; J gene: TRBJ1-1; CDR3 length: 14; V gene: TRBV6-1; CDR3 DNA: TGTGCCAGCAGTGACACCGGGACAGGGTTTGAAGCTTTCTTT; CDR3 protein: CASSDTGTGFEAFF
clone size: .; D gene: .; J gene: TRBJ1-2; CDR3 length: 12; V gene: TRBV2; CDR3 DNA: TGTGCCAGCACAGACAGGCGCTATGGCTACACCTTC; CDR3 protein: CASTDRRYGYTF
clone size: .; D gene: TRBD2; J gene: TRBJ2-3; CDR3 length: 16; V gene: TRBV6-5; CDR3 DNA: TGTGCCAGCAGTTACGACCTAGCGGGAATCACAGATACGCAGTATTTT; CDR3 protein: CASSYDLAGITDTQYF
clone size: .; D gene: .; J gene: TRBJ2-7; CDR3 length: 13; V gene: TRBV18; CDR3 DNA: TGTGCCAGCTCACCGGACAGCTCCTACGAGCAGTACTTC; CDR3 protein: CASSPDSSYEQYF
clone size: .; D gene: .; J gene: TRBJ2-7; CDR3 length: 14; V gene: TRBV11-2; CDR3 DNA: .; CDR3 protein: CASSLVGQGAFRYF
clone size: .; D gene: .; J gene: TRBJ1-4; CDR3 length: 14; V gene: TRBV5-1; CDR3 DNA: TGCGCCAGCAGCTTCGAGTCTACTAATGAAAAACTGTTTTTT; CDR3 protein: CASSFESTNEKLFF
clone size: .; D gene: .; J gene: TRBJ2-7; CDR3 length: 15; V gene: TRBV6-1; CDR3 DNA: TGTGCCAGCCGACGAGCGGGACAGGAGACCTACGAGCAGTACTTC; CDR3 protein: CASRRAGQETYEQYF